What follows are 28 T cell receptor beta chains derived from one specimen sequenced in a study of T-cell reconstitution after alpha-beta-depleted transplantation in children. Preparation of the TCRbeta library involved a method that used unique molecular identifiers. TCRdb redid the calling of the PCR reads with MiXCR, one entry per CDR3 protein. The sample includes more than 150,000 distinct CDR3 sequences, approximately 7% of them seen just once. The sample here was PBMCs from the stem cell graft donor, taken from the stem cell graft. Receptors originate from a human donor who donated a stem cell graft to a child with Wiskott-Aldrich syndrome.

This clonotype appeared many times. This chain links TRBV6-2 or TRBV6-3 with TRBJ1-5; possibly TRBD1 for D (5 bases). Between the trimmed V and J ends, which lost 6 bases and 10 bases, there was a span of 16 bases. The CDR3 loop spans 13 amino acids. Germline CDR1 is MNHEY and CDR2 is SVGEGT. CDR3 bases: TGTGCCAGCAGCCAGGGAGATTATTCCCCCCAGCATTTT. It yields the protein CASSQGDYSPQHF.

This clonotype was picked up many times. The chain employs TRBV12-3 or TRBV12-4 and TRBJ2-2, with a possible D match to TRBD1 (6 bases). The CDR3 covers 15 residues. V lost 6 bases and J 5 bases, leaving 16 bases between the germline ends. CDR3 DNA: TGTGCCAGCAGATCTACAGGGTTAGGGACCGGGGAGCTGTTTTTT. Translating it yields CASRSTGLGTGELFF.

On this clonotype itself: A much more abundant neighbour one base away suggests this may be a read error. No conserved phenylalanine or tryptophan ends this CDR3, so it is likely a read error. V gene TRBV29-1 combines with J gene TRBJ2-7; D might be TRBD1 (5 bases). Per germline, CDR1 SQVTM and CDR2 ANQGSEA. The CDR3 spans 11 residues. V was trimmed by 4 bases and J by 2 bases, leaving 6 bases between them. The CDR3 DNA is TGCAGCGTTGGGACAACCTACGAGCAGTACCTC. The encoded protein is CSVGTTYEQYL.

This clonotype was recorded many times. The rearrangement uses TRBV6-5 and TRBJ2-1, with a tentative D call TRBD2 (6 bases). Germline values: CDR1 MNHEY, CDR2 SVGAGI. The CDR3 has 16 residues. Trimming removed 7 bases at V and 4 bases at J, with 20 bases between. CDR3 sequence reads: CASIILLGGLYNEQFF. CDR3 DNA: TGTGCCAGCATTATCCTCTTGGGGGGACTTTACAATGAGCAGTTCTTC.

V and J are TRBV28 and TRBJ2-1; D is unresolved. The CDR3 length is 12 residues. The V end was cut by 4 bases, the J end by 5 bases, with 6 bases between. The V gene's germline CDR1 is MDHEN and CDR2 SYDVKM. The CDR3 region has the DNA TGTGCCAGCAGTTCCCTCCACAATGAGCAGTTCTTC. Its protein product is CASSSLHNEQFF.

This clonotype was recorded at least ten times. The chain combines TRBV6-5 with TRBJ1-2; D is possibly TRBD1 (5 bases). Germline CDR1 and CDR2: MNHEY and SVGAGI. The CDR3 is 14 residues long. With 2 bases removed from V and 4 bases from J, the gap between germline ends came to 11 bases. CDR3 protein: CASSYQGRSYGYTF. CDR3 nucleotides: TGTGCCAGCAGTTACCAGGGACGGTCCTATGGCTACACCTTC.

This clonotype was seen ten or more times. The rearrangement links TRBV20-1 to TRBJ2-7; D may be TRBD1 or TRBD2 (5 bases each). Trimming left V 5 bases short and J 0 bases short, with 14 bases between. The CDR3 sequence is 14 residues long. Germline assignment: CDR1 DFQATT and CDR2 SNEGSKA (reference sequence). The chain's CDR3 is CSAVSGTVSYEQYF. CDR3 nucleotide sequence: TGCAGTGCTGTTTCCGGGACCGTCTCCTACGAGCAGTACTTC.

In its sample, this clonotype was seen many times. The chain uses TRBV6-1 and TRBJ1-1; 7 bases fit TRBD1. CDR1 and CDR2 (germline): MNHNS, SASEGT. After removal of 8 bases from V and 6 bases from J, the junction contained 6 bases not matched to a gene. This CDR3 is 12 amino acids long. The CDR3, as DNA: TGTGCCAGCGGAAGGACAGGACCTGAAGCTTTCTTT. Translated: CASGRTGPEAFF.

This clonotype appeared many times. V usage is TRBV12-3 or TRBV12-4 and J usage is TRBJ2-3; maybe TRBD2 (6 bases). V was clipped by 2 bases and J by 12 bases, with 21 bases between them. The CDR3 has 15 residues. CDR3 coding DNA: TGTGCCAGCAGTTTAAGCCTCGATACTAGCACAGATCAGTATTTT. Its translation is CASSLSLDTSTDQYF.

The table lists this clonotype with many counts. CDR3 amino acids: CASTPSSGGLYGYTF. DNA for the CDR3: TGTGCCAGCACTCCCTCGAGTGGGGGACTCTATGGCTACACCTTC. This chain joins TRBV12-3 or TRBV12-4 and TRBJ1-2, with D perhaps TRBD1 (5 bases). The CDR3 covers 15 residues. V lost 7 bases and J lost 4, with 19 bases in between.

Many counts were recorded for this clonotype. The CDR3 coding sequence is TGCAGTGCTAGAGGGAGCGAGCAGTACTTC. Its protein is CSARGSEQYF. The V gene is TRBV20-1, the J gene TRBJ2-7, with D hard to call. The germline CDR1 and CDR2 sequences are DFQATT and SNEGSKA (reference sequence). Trimming shortened V by 1 base and J by 6 bases, and 4 bases separated the two germline ends. The CDR3 spans 10 residues.

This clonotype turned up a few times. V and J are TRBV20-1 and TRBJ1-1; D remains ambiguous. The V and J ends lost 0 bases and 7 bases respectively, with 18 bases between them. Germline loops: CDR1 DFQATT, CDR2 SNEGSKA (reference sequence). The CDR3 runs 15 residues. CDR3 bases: TGCAGTGCTAGAGATCGGTTTGGGTCCCCCAATGAAGCTTTCTTT. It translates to CSARDRFGSPNEAFF.

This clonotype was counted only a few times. CDR3: CASSQEREPAYEQYF. The CDR3 region has the DNA TGTGCCAGCAGCCAAGAGCGGGAGCCAGCCTACGAGCAGTACTTC. The rearrangement uses TRBV14 and TRBJ2-7; 7 nucleotides match TRBD2. The CDR3 runs 15 residues. The germline V gene encodes CDR1 SGHDN and CDR2 FVKESK. V shed 0 bases and J 2 bases; nucleotides not matched to a gene: 4.

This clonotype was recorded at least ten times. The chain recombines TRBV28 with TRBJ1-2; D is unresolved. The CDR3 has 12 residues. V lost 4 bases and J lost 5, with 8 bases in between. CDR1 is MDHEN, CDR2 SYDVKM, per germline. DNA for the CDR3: TGTGCCAGCAGTTCGACAACATATGGCTACACCTTC. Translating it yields CASSSTTYGYTF.

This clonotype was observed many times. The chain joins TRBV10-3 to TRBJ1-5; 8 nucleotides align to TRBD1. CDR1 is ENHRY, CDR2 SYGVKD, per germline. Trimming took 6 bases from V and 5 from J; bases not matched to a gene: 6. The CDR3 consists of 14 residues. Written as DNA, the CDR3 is TGTGCCATCAGAGCAGGGGGCGCAGATCAGCCCCAGCATTTT. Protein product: CAIRAGGADQPQHF.

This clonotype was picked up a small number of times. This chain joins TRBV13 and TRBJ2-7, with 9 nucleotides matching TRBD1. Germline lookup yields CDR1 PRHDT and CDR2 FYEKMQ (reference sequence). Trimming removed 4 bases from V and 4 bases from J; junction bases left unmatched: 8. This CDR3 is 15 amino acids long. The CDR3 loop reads CASSSHGQGRYEQYF. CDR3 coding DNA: TGTGCCAGCAGCTCTCATGGACAGGGGAGATACGAGCAGTACTTC.

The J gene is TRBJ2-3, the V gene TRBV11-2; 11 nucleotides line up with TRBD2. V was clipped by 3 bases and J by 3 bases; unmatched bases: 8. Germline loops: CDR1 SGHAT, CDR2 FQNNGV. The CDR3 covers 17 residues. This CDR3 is CASSFSPTSGMTDTQYF. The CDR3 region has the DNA TGTGCCAGCAGCTTTAGTCCGACTAGCGGGATGACAGATACGCAGTATTTT.

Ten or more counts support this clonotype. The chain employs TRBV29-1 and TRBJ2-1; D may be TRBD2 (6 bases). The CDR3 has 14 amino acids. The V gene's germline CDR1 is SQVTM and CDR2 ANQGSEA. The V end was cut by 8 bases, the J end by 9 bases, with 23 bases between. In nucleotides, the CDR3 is TGCAGCTGGGGGGAGCTAGCCTATTCGGGTGAGCAGTTCTTC. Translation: CSWGELAYSGEQFF.

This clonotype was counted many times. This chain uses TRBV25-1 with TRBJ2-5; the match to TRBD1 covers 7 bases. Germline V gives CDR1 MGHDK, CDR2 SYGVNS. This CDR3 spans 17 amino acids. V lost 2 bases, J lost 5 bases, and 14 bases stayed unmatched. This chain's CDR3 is CASSERTWDRDWETQYF. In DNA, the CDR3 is TGTGCCAGCAGTGAAAGAACGTGGGACAGAGACTGGGAGACCCAGTACTTC.

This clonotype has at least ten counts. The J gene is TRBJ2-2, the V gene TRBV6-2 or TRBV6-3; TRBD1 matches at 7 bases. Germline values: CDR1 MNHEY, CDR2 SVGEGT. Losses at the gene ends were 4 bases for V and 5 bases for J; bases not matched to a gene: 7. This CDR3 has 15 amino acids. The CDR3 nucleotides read TGTGCCAGCAGTTTCCCGGGACAGTTGACCGGGGAGCTGTTTTTT. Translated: CASSFPGQLTGELFF.

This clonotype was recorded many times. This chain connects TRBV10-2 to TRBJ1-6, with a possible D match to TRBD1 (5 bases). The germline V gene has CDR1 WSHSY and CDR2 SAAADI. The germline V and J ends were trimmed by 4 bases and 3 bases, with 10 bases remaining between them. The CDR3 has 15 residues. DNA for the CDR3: TGCGCCAGCAGTGTTGGGGGAAACTATAATTCACCCCTCCACTTT. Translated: CASSVGGNYNSPLHF.

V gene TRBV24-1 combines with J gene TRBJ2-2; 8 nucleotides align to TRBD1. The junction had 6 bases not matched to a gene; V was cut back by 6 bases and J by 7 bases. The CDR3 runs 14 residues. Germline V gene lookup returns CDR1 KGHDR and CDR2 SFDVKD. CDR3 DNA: TGTGCCACCAGTTCCGGACAGGGTAACGGGGAGCTGTTTTTT. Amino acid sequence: CATSSGQGNGELFF.

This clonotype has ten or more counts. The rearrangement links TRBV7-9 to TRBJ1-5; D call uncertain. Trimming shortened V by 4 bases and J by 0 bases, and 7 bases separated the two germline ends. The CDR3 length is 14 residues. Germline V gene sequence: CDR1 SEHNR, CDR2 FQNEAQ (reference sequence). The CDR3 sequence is CASSSPHSNQPQHF. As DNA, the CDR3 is TGTGCCAGCAGCTCGCCGCATAGCAATCAGCCCCAGCATTTT. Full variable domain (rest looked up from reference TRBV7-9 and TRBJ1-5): DTGVSQNPRHKITKRGQNVTFRCDPISEHNRLYWYRQTLGQGPEFLTYFQNEAQLEKSRLLSDRFSAERPKGSFSTLEIQRTEQGDSAMYLCASSSPHSNQPQHFGDGTRLSIL.

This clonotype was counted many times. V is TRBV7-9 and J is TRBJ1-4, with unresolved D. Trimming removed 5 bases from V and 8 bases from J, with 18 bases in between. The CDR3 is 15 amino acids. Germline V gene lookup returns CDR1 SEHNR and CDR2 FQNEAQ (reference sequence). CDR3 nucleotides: TGTGCCAGCAGCCATCTCAAGGGCCCGGACGAAAAACTGTTTTTT. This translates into CASSHLKGPDEKLFF.

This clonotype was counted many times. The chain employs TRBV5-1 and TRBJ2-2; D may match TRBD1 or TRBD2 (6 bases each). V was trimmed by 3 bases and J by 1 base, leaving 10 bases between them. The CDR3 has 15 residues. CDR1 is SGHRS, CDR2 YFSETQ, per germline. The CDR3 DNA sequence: TGCGCCAGCAGCTGGGGGGCACAGAACACCGGGGAGCTGTTTTTT. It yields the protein CASSWGAQNTGELFF.

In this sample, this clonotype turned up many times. CDR3 sequence reads: CASSPGQGARLYEQYF. The CDR3 nucleotides read TGTGCCAGCAGCCCAGGACAGGGGGCGCGACTCTACGAGCAGTACTTC. The chain employs TRBV7-9 and TRBJ2-7; 11 bases align to TRBD1. V trimming: 5 bases; J trimming: 3 bases; junction bases outside the gene matches: 9. The germline gives CDR1 SEHNR, CDR2 FQNEAQ (reference sequence). The CDR3 runs 16 residues.

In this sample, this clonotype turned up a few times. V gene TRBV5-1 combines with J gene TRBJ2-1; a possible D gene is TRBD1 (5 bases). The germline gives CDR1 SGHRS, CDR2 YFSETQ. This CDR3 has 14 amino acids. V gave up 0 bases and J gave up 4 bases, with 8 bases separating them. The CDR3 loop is CASSLGQMYNEQFF. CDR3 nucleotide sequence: TGCGCCAGCAGCTTGGGACAGATGTACAATGAGCAGTTCTTC.

The CDR3 reads CASSFRTGRPLRDNEQFF. CDR3 bases: TGTGCCAGCAGTTTTAGGACAGGGAGACCTCTTAGGGACAATGAGCAGTTCTTC. The rearrangement uses TRBV27 and TRBJ2-1; 8 nucleotides line up with TRBD1. The V gene's germline CDR1 is MNHEY and CDR2 SMNVEV (reference sequence). V dropped 3 bases and J dropped 5; count of bases not matched to a gene: 15. The CDR3 runs to 18 residues.